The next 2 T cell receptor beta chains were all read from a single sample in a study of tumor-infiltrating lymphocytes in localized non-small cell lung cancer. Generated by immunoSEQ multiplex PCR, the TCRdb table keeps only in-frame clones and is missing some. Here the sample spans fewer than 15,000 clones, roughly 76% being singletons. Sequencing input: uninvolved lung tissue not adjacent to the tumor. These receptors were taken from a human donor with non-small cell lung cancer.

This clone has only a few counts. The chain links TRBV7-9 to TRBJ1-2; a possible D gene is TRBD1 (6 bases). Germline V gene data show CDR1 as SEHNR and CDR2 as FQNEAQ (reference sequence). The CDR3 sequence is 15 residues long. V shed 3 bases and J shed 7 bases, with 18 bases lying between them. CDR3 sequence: CASSFAGTPTGGYTF. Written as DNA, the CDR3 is TGTGCCAGCAGCTTTGCCGGGACACCGACTGGTGGCTACACCTTC. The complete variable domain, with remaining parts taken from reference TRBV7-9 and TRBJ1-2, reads DTGVSQNPRHKITKRGQNVTFRCDPISEHNRLYWYRQTLGQGPEFLTYFQNEAQLEKSRLLSDRFSAERPKGSFSTLEIQRTEQGDSAMYLCASSFAGTPTGGYTFGSGTRLTVV.

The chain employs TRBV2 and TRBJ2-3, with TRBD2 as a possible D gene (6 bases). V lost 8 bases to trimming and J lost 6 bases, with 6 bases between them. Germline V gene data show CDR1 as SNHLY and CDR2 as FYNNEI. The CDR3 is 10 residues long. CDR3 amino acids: CASGRDTQYF. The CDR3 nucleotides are TGTGCCAGCGGGAGGGATACGCAGTATTTT. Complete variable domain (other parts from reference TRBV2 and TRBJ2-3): EPEVTQTPSHQVTQMGQEVILRCVPISNHLYFYWYRQILGQKVEFLVSFYNNEISEKSEIFDDQFSVERPDGSNFTLKIRSTKLEDSAMYFCASGRDTQYFGPGTRLTVL.